The entry below describes one T cell receptor beta chain. Its antigen is unidentified. These data come from a study of T cell responses to AZD1222 COVID-19 vaccine. The CDR3 covers 14 residues. The V gene's germline CDR1 is SGDLS and CDR2 YYNGEE. V was cut by 0 bases and J by 3 bases, with 9 bases left in between. The study's findings and limits: Reportedly, nearly half of unique spike TCRs recognized epitopes outside B.1.351/B.1.1.7 mutations. Clonal diversity was possibly underestimated, and the donors were mostly white British, with more females.

Here immunoSEQ multiplex PCR was the method, and the copy in TCRdb shows in-frame clones only, minus some. Here the sample spans 180,000 or so clones, roughly 93% being singletons. The source was peripheral blood, collected 28 days after the second dose of the MenACWY control vaccine. This TCR was recovered from an adult who received the MenACWY meningococcal vaccine as a control. The rearrangement joins TRBV9 to TRBJ1-1; D is unresolved. CDR3 loop: CASSVAPSYTEAFF. CDR3 bases: TGTGCCAGCAGCGTAGCTCCGTCCTACACTGAAGCTTTCTTT.